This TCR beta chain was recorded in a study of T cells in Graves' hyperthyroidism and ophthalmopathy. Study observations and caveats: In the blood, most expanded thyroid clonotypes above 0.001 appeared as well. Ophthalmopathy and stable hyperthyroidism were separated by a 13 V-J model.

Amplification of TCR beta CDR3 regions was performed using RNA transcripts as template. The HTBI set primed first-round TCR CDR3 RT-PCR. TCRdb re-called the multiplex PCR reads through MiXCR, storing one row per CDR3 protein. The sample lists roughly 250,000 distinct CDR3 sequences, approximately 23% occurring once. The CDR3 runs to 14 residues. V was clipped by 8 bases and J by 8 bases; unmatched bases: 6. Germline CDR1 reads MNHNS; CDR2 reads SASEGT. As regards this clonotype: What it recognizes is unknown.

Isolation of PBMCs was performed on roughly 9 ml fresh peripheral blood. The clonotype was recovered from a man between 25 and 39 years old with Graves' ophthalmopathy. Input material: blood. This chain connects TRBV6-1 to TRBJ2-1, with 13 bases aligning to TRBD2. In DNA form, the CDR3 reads TGTGCCAGCTCGGGACTAGCGGGAAGCGATGAGCAGTTCTTC. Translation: CASSGLAGSDEQFF.